This T cell receptor (beta chain) was identified in a study of cytomegalovirus exposure and HLA in healthy donors. The donors were part of the validation cohort, which consisted of about 120 subjects and was separate from the first cohort of roughly 620 subjects. The protocol was immunoSEQ multiplex PCR, while the TCRdb copy is restricted to in-frame clones and leaves out a portion. In the table there are some 40,000 clones, around 93% of which are singletons. Germline V gene sequence: CDR1 SGHRS, CDR2 YFSETQ. V dropped 7 bases and J dropped 6 bases, with 5 bases sitting between them. The CDR3 sequence is 9 residues long.

This clonotype originated in a man aged 18 to 35 in good health and CMV-seronegative. The sequencing input was PBMCs. V gene TRBV5-1 combines with J gene TRBJ2-7; D is uncertain. Written as DNA, the CDR3 is TGCGCCAGCCTCGTCGAGCAGTACTTC. Translation: CASLVEQYF.